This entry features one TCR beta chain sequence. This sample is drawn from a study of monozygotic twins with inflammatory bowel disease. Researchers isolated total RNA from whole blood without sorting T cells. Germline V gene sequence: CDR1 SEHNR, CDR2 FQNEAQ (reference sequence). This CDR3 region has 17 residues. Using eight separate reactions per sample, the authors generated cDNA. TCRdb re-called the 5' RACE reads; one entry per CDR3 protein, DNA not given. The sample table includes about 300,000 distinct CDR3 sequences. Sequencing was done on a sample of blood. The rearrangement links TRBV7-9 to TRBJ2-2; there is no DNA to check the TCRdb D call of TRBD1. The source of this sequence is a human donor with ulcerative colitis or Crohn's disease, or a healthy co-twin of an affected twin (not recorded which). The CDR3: CASGRRGPSGVSGELFF.